This T cell receptor beta chain derives from a study of blood T cells in healthy people across ages. Regarding the study as a whole: Expanded clonotype shifts may have been confounded, as the donors had an unknown CMV status.

Every donor contributed about 10 milliliters of peripheral blood by blood draw. A J-beta primer mix and a sample-barcoded 5' primer were used in a second PCR of roughly 7 to 12 cycles. TCRdb called the 5' RACE reads again in MiXCR, with one record for every CDR3 protein. The sample contains 1.5 million to 2 million distinct CDR3 sequences, roughly 30% of which appear only once. This clonotype was seen a few times. Antigen unknown. In germline, CDR1 is SGHRS, CDR2 YFSETQ. This CDR3 region has 14 residues. Trimming left V 5 bases short and J 6 bases short, with 16 bases between. The chain has TRBV5-1 and TRBJ2-3; possible D gene TRBD2, 5 bases. Material for sequencing was blood. The source is a woman aged 25 to 39 in good health. The CDR3 is CASRDLDSPDTQYF. The CDR3 nucleotides read TGCGCCAGCAGGGATTTGGACTCCCCGGATACGCAGTATTTT.